One sample yielded the 27 T cell receptor beta chains listed below, sequenced in a study of T cell changes during pregnancy in multiple sclerosis. The method was immunoSEQ multiplex PCR; TCRdb's version includes in-frame clones alone and lacks a portion of them. The data hold approximately 45,000 clones, with less than 95% observed a single time. Sample: CD8+ T cells from peripheral blood mononuclear cells, taken in the second trimester of pregnancy. The origin of the receptors is a female donor with multiple sclerosis, enrolled in a pregnancy study.

The chain carries TRBV4-1 and TRBJ2-1; 11 nucleotides line up with TRBD2. This CDR3 spans 18 amino acids. CDR1 and CDR2 (germline): MGHRA, YSYEKL. V lost 0 bases, J lost 5 bases, and 9 bases stayed unmatched. The DNA of the CDR3 is TGCGCCAGCAGCCAAGAAGGCCTAGCGGGGGGCTTTGACAATGAGCAGTTCTTC. It yields the protein CASSQEGLAGGFDNEQFF.

The chain has TRBV6-1 and TRBJ1-3, with TRBD1 matching over 10 bases. The length of the CDR3 is 16 residues. Looked up from germline, CDR1 is MNHNS and CDR2 is SASEGT. After removal of 4 bases from V and 3 bases from J, the junction contained 6 bases not matched to a gene. The CDR3 here is CASSAPDRGLGNTIYF. CDR3 sequence (DNA): TGTGCCAGCAGTGCCCCCGACAGGGGGCTTGGAAACACCATATATTTT.

Of note for this clone: This sample also contains other DNA sequences that code for the same CDR3. The DNA for the CDR3 is TGTGCCAGCAGCTTAATCGGCGGGGGCACAGATACGCAGTATTTT. Translating gives CASSLIGGGTDTQYF. The V gene is TRBV7-3, the J gene TRBJ2-3; D might be TRBD2 (6 bases). The V end lost 1 base, the J end lost 1 base, and 9 bases lay between the germline ends. The CDR3 covers 15 residues. Germline-derived CDR1 and CDR2 are SGHTA and FQGTGA. The full variable domain, its missing parts supplied by reference TRBV7-3 and TRBJ2-3, is GAGVSQTPSNKVTEKGKYVELRCDPISGHTALYWYRQSLGQGPEFLIYFQGTGAADDSGLPNDRFFAVRPEGSVSTLKIQRTERGDSAVYLCASSLIGGGTDTQYFGPGTRLTVL.

This chain joins TRBV15 and TRBJ2-7; D might be TRBD1 (6 bases). CDR3 length: 13 amino acids. V lost 3 bases to trimming and J lost 6 bases, with 12 bases between them. Germline lookup yields CDR1 LNHNV and CDR2 YYDKDF (reference sequence). CDR3 nucleotide sequence: TGTGCCACCAGCAGTCAACGGGACATCGAGCAGTACTTC. It codes for CATSSQRDIEQYF.

This clone was counted a single time. This chain links TRBV2 with TRBJ1-5, with TRBD1 as a possible D gene (5 bases). The CDR3 totals 16 residues. Germline assignment: CDR1 SNHLY and CDR2 FYNNEI. Trimming took 3 bases from V and 2 from J, leaving 14 bases between them. Written as DNA, the CDR3 is TGTGCCAGCAGTGACTGGGGGGGAGAAGGCAATCAGCCCCAGCATTTT. This sequence encodes CASSDWGGEGNQPQHF.

In nucleotides, the CDR3 is TGCAGCGTTCCTGGACAGGGGGCTAACTATGGCTACACCTTC. This codes for CSVPGQGANYGYTF. The J gene is TRBJ1-2, the V gene TRBV29-1; TRBD1 matches 10 bases. The germline gives CDR1 SQVTM, CDR2 ANQGSEA. V lost 5 bases and J lost 0; bases outside the gene matches: 3. The CDR3 loop spans 14 amino acids.

The chain carries TRBV6-1 and TRBJ2-3; D unresolved. The CDR3 contains 15 residues. Looked up from germline, CDR1 is MNHNS and CDR2 is SASEGT. Trimming removed 6 bases from V and 2 bases from J, with 15 bases in between. In nucleotides, the CDR3 is TGTGCCAGCAGCCAAATTCGATTACACACAGATACGCAGTATTTT. Protein product: CASSQIRLHTDTQYF.

J is TRBJ1-1 and V is TRBV5-5; D is perhaps TRBD1 (5 bases). The V and J ends lost 4 bases and 1 base respectively, with 8 bases between them. In germline, CDR1 is SGHKS, CDR2 YYEKEE (reference sequence). The CDR3 runs to 13 residues. CDR3 residues: CASSVQGNTEAFF. The CDR3 nucleotides read TGTGCCAGCAGCGTGCAGGGGAACACTGAAGCTTTCTTT.

The chain joins TRBV6-1 to TRBJ1-1; 8 bases line up with TRBD1. Germline CDR1 is MNHNS and CDR2 is SASEGT. The CDR3 loop spans 18 amino acids. Trimming at V came to 4 bases and at J to 3 bases, leaving 16 bases not matched to a gene. The CDR3 DNA follows: TGTGCCAGCAGTGGGACGGACAGGGTTACGTGGGGGGACACTGAAGCTTTCTTT. This codes for CASSGTDRVTWGDTEAFF.

CDR3 loop: CAILGTGSSGANVLTF. Written as DNA, the CDR3 is TGTGCCATCCTCGGGACAGGGTCCTCTGGGGCCAACGTCCTGACTTTC. The rearrangement uses TRBV10-3 and TRBJ2-6; 9 bases align to TRBD1. Germline loops: CDR1 ENHRY, CDR2 SYGVKD. CDR3 length equals 16 residues. V trimming: 8 bases; J trimming: 0 bases; junction bases outside the gene matches: 5.

V is TRBV9 and J is TRBJ1-1; D remains unclear. The V end lost 4 bases, the J end lost 1 base, and 14 bases lay between the germline ends. From germline, CDR1 is SGDLS and CDR2 YYNGEE. This CDR3 has 15 residues. Here the CDR3 reads CASSSQRGRNTEAFF. The CDR3 DNA follows: TGTGCCAGCAGCTCCCAGCGAGGGAGGAACACTGAAGCTTTCTTT.

The chain joins TRBV7-9 to TRBJ1-2, with 8 positions matching TRBD1. Trimming at V came to 5 bases and at J to 3 bases, leaving 14 bases not matched to a gene. This CDR3 comprises 17 residues. The germline V gene has CDR1 SEHNR and CDR2 FQNEAQ (reference sequence). The DNA of the CDR3 is TGTGCCAGCAGCATCCGGACAGGGAGTGAAGGTGACTATGGCTACACCTTC. Its protein is CASSIRTGSEGDYGYTF.

The count of this clone is one. The rearrangement links TRBV11-2 to TRBJ2-5, with 8 nucleotides matching TRBD1. V dropped 0 bases and J dropped 9; count of bases not matched to a gene: 12. The CDR3 spans 16 residues. Germline CDR1 is SGHAT and CDR2 is FQNNGV. The CDR3 here is CASSLEGRGRPGAQYF. DNA of the CDR3: TGTGCCAGCAGCTTAGAGGGCAGGGGGCGGCCGGGGGCCCAGTACTTC.

This clone was observed a single time. V usage is TRBV4-3 and J usage is TRBJ2-5; 14 nucleotides agree with TRBD2. CDR1 LGHNA and CDR2 YSLEER come from the germline V gene. V lost 0 bases and J lost 0; bases outside the gene matches: 9. The CDR3 has 20 amino acids. In nucleotides, the CDR3 is TGCGCCAGCAGCCAAGAATTGGGGACTAGCGGGGGCTCGTACCAAGAGACCCAGTACTTC. It specifies CASSQELGTSGGSYQETQYF.

The CDR3 protein is CASSSGTSTYEQYF. The CDR3 region has the DNA TGTGCCAGCAGCTCCGGGACTAGCACCTACGAGCAGTACTTC. The chain employs TRBV7-3 and TRBJ2-7, with 9 positions matching TRBD2. Unmatched junction bases numbered 3, after V lost 4 bases and J lost 2 bases. Germline loops: CDR1 SGHTA, CDR2 FQGTGA. CDR3 length: 14 residues.

The table lists this clone with a count of one. For the CDR3, the DNA is TGTGCCAGCAGACCGACAGGGGAGGAGGAGACCCAGTACTTC. Protein sequence: CASRPTGEEETQYF. V is TRBV2 and J is TRBJ2-5, with TRBD1 matching over 8 bases. V lost 6 bases to trimming and J lost 5 bases; unmatched junction nucleotides: 8. The length of the CDR3 is 14 residues. Germline V gene data show CDR1 as SNHLY and CDR2 as FYNNEI. Combining the CDR3 with reference TRBV2 and TRBJ2-5 gives the whole variable domain EPEVTQTPSHQVTQMGQEVILRCVPISNHLYFYWYRQILGQKVEFLVSFYNNEISEKSEIFDDQFSVERPDGSNFTLKIRSTKLEDSAMYFCASRPTGEEETQYFGPGTRLLVL.

The V gene is TRBV5-1, the J gene TRBJ2-5; TRBD2 matches at 7 bases. Germline lookup yields CDR1 SGHRS and CDR2 YFSETQ. The CDR3 contains 13 residues. With V trimmed by 4 bases and J by 7 bases, 7 bases remained unmatched. The CDR3, as DNA: TGCGCCAGCAGCGCGGGACTAACTTGGACCCAGTACTTC. Residues: CASSAGLTWTQYF.

The chain employs TRBV6-5 and TRBJ2-7, with TRBD1 matching 11 bases. The CDR3 runs 14 residues. V trimming: 2 bases; J trimming: 6 bases; junction bases outside the gene matches: 3. Germline CDR1 and CDR2: MNHEY and SVGAGI. The CDR3 region is CASSYGQGAGEQYF. The DNA for the CDR3 is TGTGCCAGCAGTTACGGACAGGGGGCAGGCGAGCAGTACTTC.

V usage is TRBV7-9 and J usage is TRBJ2-7; TRBD1 is a possible D gene (6 bases). CDR3 size: 14 residues. CDR1 SEHNR and CDR2 FQNEAQ come from the germline V gene (reference sequence). Trimming shortened V by 1 base and J by 5 bases, and 12 bases separated the two germline ends. CDR3 DNA: TGTGCCAGCAGCTTAGGAAGAACAGGGCACGAGCAGTACTTC. This encodes CASSLGRTGHEQYF. Full variable domain (rest looked up from reference TRBV7-9 and TRBJ2-7): DTGVSQNPRHKITKRGQNVTFRCDPISEHNRLYWYRQTLGQGPEFLTYFQNEAQLEKSRLLSDRFSAERPKGSFSTLEIQRTEQGDSAMYLCASSLGRTGHEQYFGPGTRLTVT.

The chain uses TRBV13 and TRBJ1-2, with 7 bases lining up with TRBD1. CDR1 is PRHDT, CDR2 FYEKMQ, per germline (reference sequence). With 3 bases clipped from V and 1 base from J, the junction kept 5 bases outside the gene matches. This CDR3 contains 15 residues. The CDR3 reads CASSLNRGYNYGYTF. CDR3 nucleotide sequence: TGTGCCAGCAGCTTGAACAGGGGTTATAACTATGGCTACACCTTC.

In its sample, this clone was seen a few times. The chain combines TRBV27 with TRBJ2-7; a weak D match, TRBD2 (6 bases). Germline V lookup: CDR1 MNHEY, CDR2 SMNVEV (reference sequence). The CDR3 loop spans 13 amino acids. With 3 bases removed from V and 3 bases from J, the gap between germline ends came to 9 bases. This CDR3 is CASSFSGDYEQYF. As DNA, the CDR3 is TGTGCCAGCAGTTTCTCGGGGGACTACGAGCAGTACTTC.

The rearrangement uses TRBV7-3 and TRBJ2-3; 7 nucleotides align to TRBD2. V was pared by 5 bases and J by 4 bases, with 9 bases of the junction left unmatched. This CDR3 is built from 15 residues. Germline CDR1 and CDR2: SGHTA and FQGTGA. The chain's CDR3 is CASSVLGGGADTQYF. DNA of the CDR3: TGTGCCAGCAGCGTTTTAGGTGGGGGGGCAGATACGCAGTATTTT.

The J gene is TRBJ1-1, the V gene TRBV2; 8 bases map to TRBD1. This CDR3 contains 13 residues. Germline lookup yields CDR1 SNHLY and CDR2 FYNNEI. V was clipped by 3 bases and J by 8 bases; unmatched bases: 5. The DNA of the CDR3 is TGTGCCAGCAGTGACCTCCGGGACAGGGAAGCTTTCTTT. Amino acids: CASSDLRDREAFF. The full variable domain, its missing parts supplied by reference TRBV2 and TRBJ1-1, is EPEVTQTPSHQVTQMGQEVILRCVPISNHLYFYWYRQILGQKVEFLVSFYNNEISEKSEIFDDQFSVERPDGSNFTLKIRSTKLEDSAMYFCASSDLRDREAFFGQGTRLTVV.

V is TRBV7-6 and J is TRBJ2-1; D possibly corresponds to TRBD1 (6 bases). Germline CDR1 SGHVS, CDR2 FNYEAQ. Trimming shortened V by 2 bases and J by 0 bases, and 8 bases separated the two germline ends. The CDR3 is 15 amino acids. CDR3 sequence reads: CASSLKDSSYNEQFF. CDR3 nucleotides: TGTGCCAGCAGCTTAAAGGACAGCTCCTACAATGAGCAGTTCTTC.

The chain combines TRBV5-4 with TRBJ2-3; TRBD2 might be the D (5 bases). V shed 0 bases and J shed 4 bases, with 12 bases lying between them. CDR1 and CDR2 from the germline V gene are SGHNT and YYREEE (reference sequence). The CDR3 spans 15 residues. The CDR3 DNA follows: TGTGCCAGCAGCTTGGCGCTGATTAGCGCAGATACGCAGTATTTT. Its protein is CASSLALISADTQYF.

The J gene is TRBJ1-2, the V gene TRBV7-8; 11 bases are a match to TRBD1. The junction had 7 bases not matched to a gene; V was cut back by 8 bases and J by 2 bases. The length of the CDR3 is 15 residues. Germline V gene sequence: CDR1 SGHVS, CDR2 FQNEAQ. The CDR3 protein is CASAGQGALNYGYTF. The CDR3 coding sequence is TGTGCCAGCGCCGGACAGGGGGCCTTAAACTATGGCTACACCTTC.

The gene calls are TRBV18 and TRBJ2-5; TRBD1 aligns across 7 bases. Unmatched junction bases numbered 11, after V lost 0 bases and J lost 4 bases. CDR3 size: 17 residues. Germline V gene lookup returns CDR1 KGHSH and CDR2 LQKENI. The CDR3 nucleotides are TGTGCCAGCTCACCACCGAGGACAGGACCGAAGAGAGAGACCCAGTACTTC. Residues: CASSPPRTGPKRETQYF.